This TCR beta chain emerged from a study of beta chain features in type 1 diabetes. Every bit of the isolated RNA underwent reverse transcription, so sequencing read expressed TCRB transcripts. Measured with immunoSEQ multiplex PCR; TCRdb has only the in-frame clones, and not every one. The table records 900,000 or so clones, roughly 17% of them present only once. With regard to this clone: Its target is not known.

General study results and limits: Insertions at VDJ junctions were less frequent in type 1 diabetes patients. These patients also deleted more nucleotides at the same junctions. In patients and controls equally, PCR might favor templates that are shorter.

Germline lookup yields CDR1 SGHRS and CDR2 YFSETQ. CDR3 length: 16 amino acids. The V end lost 0 bases, the J end lost 4 bases, and 13 bases lay between the germline ends. Sequencing was performed on naive CD4+ T cells from blood. This TCR derives from a young woman in good health. V is TRBV5-1 and J is TRBJ2-2; no clear D. CDR3 in DNA: TGCGCCAGCAGCTTGGTTCCGGGTGCTGTCACCGGGGAGCTGTTTTTT. The encoded protein is CASSLVPGAVTGELFF.